This T cell receptor (beta chain) was found in a study of OX40 agonist ivuxolimab in advanced cancers. Study at large: Having had anti-PD-1, anti-PD-L1 or anti-CTLA-4 therapy before was allowed, and over 35% had some.

Generated by immunoSEQ multiplex PCR, the TCRdb table keeps only in-frame clones and is missing some. There are 70,000 to 95,000 clones in the sample; 84% occur only once, and approximately 7% lies in the top ten. Details on this clone: The antigen remains unidentified. This sample includes further DNA sequences coding for the same CDR3.

Trimming removed 6 bases from V and 3 bases from J, with 6 bases in between. The CDR3 spans 12 residues. CDR1 and CDR2 from the germline V gene are LNHDA and SQIVND (reference sequence). Study findings and constraints: Some of the nonresponding patients also showed low levels of normalized T-cell clonal expansion.

Source: CD4+ or CD8+ T cells sorted from blood, taken in a trial of the OX40 agonist ivuxolimab. The chain combines TRBV19 with TRBJ1-5; D gene unclear. The TCR sequence derives from an adult with an advanced solid tumor such as melanoma, head and neck, liver or kidney cancer. In DNA, the CDR3 is TGTGCCAGTAGCGGGCTCAATCAGCCCCAGCATTTT. Translated, it gives CASSGLNQPQHF.